One sample yielded the 23 T cell receptor beta chains listed below, sequenced in a study of vaccination effects on CD4 cells after COVID-19. The authors isolated CD4+ T cells after 9 to 10 days of culture. Sequencing used immunoSEQ multiplex PCR; TCRdb keeps in-frame clones, though not all of them. The profile shows roughly 48,000 clones, around 63% of them singletons. For these receptors, no antigen is known. Material: CD4+ T cells from PBMCs cultured without peptide, obtained before COVID-19 vaccination. The receptor set was obtained from a human donor who received a COVID-19 vaccine.

The chain combines TRBV14 with TRBJ1-1; D is unresolved. The V gene's germline CDR1 is SGHDN and CDR2 FVKESK. The CDR3 runs 14 residues. The V end was cut by 1 base, the J end by 4 bases, with 10 bases between. The DNA for the CDR3 is TGTGCCAGCAGCCAAGCTGGAGGACCCACTGAAGCTTTCTTT. This gives the protein CASSQAGGPTEAFF.

V usage is TRBV18 and J usage is TRBJ1-1; D not resolved. This CDR3 is 13 amino acids long. The V end was cut by 10 bases, the J end by 1 base, with 13 bases between. Per germline, CDR1 KGHSH and CDR2 LQKENI. As DNA, the CDR3 is TGTGCCACCCTAGGAGGCAGGAACACTGAAGCTTTCTTT. The encoded protein is CATLGGRNTEAFF.

The V and J genes are TRBV25-1 and TRBJ2-1; 7 bases are shared with TRBD2. The CDR3 loop spans 13 amino acids. V gave up 8 bases and J gave up 6 bases; unmatched junction bases: 7. From germline, CDR1 is MGHDK and CDR2 SYGVNS. CDR3 DNA sequence: TGTGCCAGCGAGGGTCCGGGGGGCAATGAGCAGTTCTTC. It translates to CASEGPGGNEQFF.

The chain links TRBV4-1 to TRBJ1-5; 8 bases agree with TRBD1. The ends lost 0 bases at V and 7 bases at J; junction bases unmatched: 11. The CDR3 length is 17 residues. Germline values: CDR1 MGHRA, CDR2 YSYEKL. The CDR3 coding sequence is TGCGCCAGCAGCCAAGAAATAGACAGGGGTGCCCCCCAGCCCCAGCATTTT. This gives the protein CASSQEIDRGAPQPQHF.

The chain combines TRBV7-9 with TRBJ1-3, with 10 nucleotides matching TRBD1. Germline lookup yields CDR1 SEHNR and CDR2 FQNEAQ (reference sequence). J lost 6 bases, V lost 5 bases, and 10 bases had no gene match. The CDR3 is 16 residues long. The CDR3 bases are TGTGCCAGCAGCCATGCGACAGGGGGCACCGAAAACACCATATATTTT. It is translated as CASSHATGGTENTIYF.

Concerning this clone itself: A read error may produce the germline difference seen at one junction end. The chain is built from TRBV20-1 and TRBJ1-1; D not certain. The CDR3 is 11 amino acids. From germline, CDR1 is DFQATT and CDR2 SNEGSKA (reference sequence). CDR3 loop: CRANRDTEAFF. The CDR3 region has the DNA TGCAGGGCTAATCGGGACACTGAAGCTTTCTTT.

The CDR3 DNA follows: TGCGCCAGCAGAGGGAGAGCCTACGAGCAGTACTTC. This sequence encodes CASRGRAYEQYF. The chain combines TRBV4-1 with TRBJ2-7; D is perhaps TRBD2 (5 bases). Germline CDR1 and CDR2: MGHRA and YSYEKL. The CDR3 sequence is 12 residues long. Trimming took off 6 bases at V and 2 bases at J, with 8 bases between the two ends.

This chain connects TRBV9 to TRBJ2-3; D is possibly TRBD1 (6 bases). The CDR3 has 16 amino acids. The germline V gene encodes CDR1 SGDLS and CDR2 YYNGEE. V was cut by 0 bases and J by 0 bases, with 11 bases left in between. The DNA of the CDR3 is TGTGCCAGCAGCGTAGCTGGGGGCGGGAGCACAGATACGCAGTATTTT. Protein: CASSVAGGGSTDTQYF.

V is TRBV6-5 and J is TRBJ1-4; D is possibly TRBD1 (5 bases). The CDR3 sequence is 13 residues long. Trimming pared 6 bases from V and 6 bases from J, leaving 11 bases between. Germline lookup yields CDR1 MNHEY and CDR2 SVGAGI. CDR3 residues: CASREGNDEKLFF. Here the CDR3 DNA reads TGTGCCAGCAGGGAGGGGAACGATGAAAAACTGTTTTTT.

The chain carries TRBV6-5 and TRBJ1-2; no clear D. CDR3 size: 12 residues. The germline gives CDR1 MNHEY, CDR2 SVGAGI. V lost 6 bases to trimming and J lost 3 bases, with 8 bases between them. The CDR3 reads CASRVGDYGYTF. The CDR3 DNA follows: TGTGCCAGCAGGGTGGGCGACTATGGCTACACCTTC.

The V and J genes are TRBV21-1 and TRBJ2-3. TRBV21-1 is designated a pseudogene. CDR3 length: 14 amino acids. Here the CDR3 reads CASLRGGSTDTQYF. The CDR3 DNA reads TGTGCCAGCCTCCGGGGCGGTAGCACAGATACGCAGTATTTT.

The CDR3 spells CASSTVSFSDVLTF. The DNA of the CDR3 is TGTGCCAGCAGCACAGTCAGCTTTTCAGACGTCCTGACTTTC. The chain joins TRBV6-5 to TRBJ2-6; D not certain. This CDR3 spans 14 amino acids. Germline loops: CDR1 MNHEY, CDR2 SVGAGI. V was pared by 6 bases and J by 11 bases, with 17 bases between.

The J gene is TRBJ1-1, the V gene TRBV28; D gene unclear. This CDR3 region has 15 residues. CDR1 and CDR2 from the germline V gene are MDHEN and SYDVKM. V dropped 3 bases and J dropped 8 bases, with 19 bases sitting between them. This chain's CDR3 is CASSLKRWQSREAFF. The CDR3 region has the DNA TGTGCCAGCAGTTTGAAAAGGTGGCAGTCCCGAGAAGCTTTCTTT.

The chain joins TRBV14 to TRBJ1-1; 11 bases are a match to TRBD1. From germline, CDR1 is SGHDN and CDR2 FVKESK. The CDR3 has 17 residues. V trimming: 6 bases; J trimming: 2 bases; junction bases outside the gene matches: 11. The CDR3 spells CASRRIADRGRNTEAFF. The CDR3 DNA follows: TGTGCCAGCAGACGCATTGCGGACAGGGGGCGCAACACTGAAGCTTTCTTT.

This clone has more than one count but fewer than ten. V gene TRBV19 combines with J gene TRBJ1-4, with 10 bases identical to TRBD1. Per the germline V gene, CDR1 is LNHDA and CDR2 is SQIVND (reference sequence). Trimming removed 6 bases from V and 10 bases from J; junction bases left unmatched: 5. The length of the CDR3 is 13 residues. CDR3 coding DNA: TGTGCCAGTAGAGGGACAGGGGAGGGAAAACTGTTTTTT. Amino acid sequence: CASRGTGEGKLFF.

The J gene is TRBJ1-1, the V gene TRBV3-1 (or the pseudogene TRBV3-2); D uncertain. In germline, CDR1 is LGHDT, CDR2 YNNKEL (reference sequence). Trimming shortened V by 1 base and J by 4 bases, and 7 bases separated the two germline ends. The CDR3 contains 13 residues. The CDR3, as DNA: TGTGCCAGCAGCCAAGTGGAGGGCACTGAAGCTTTCTTT. Amino acids: CASSQVEGTEAFF.

The chain is built from TRBV29-1 and TRBJ1-1, with unresolved D. In germline, CDR1 is SQVTM, CDR2 ANQGSEA. The germline V and J ends were trimmed by 4 bases and 7 bases, with 7 bases remaining between them. This CDR3 is 10 amino acids long. The CDR3 nucleotides are TGCAGCGTTGTAACAGTTGAAGCTTTCTTT. It specifies CSVVTVEAFF.

The V and J genes are TRBV7-2 and TRBJ1-1; D gene uncertain. Trimming took 0 bases from V and 9 from J, leaving 11 bases between them. From germline, CDR1 is SGHTA and CDR2 FQGNSA. This CDR3 region has 13 residues. The CDR3 region has the DNA TGTGCCAGCAGCTTAGCCACAACCACAAAAGCTTTCTTT. It is translated as CASSLATTTKAFF.

The chain uses TRBV6-5 and TRBJ1-2, with 7 bases identical to TRBD1. CDR1 MNHEY and CDR2 SVGAGI come from the germline V gene. After removal of 10 bases from V and 1 base from J, the junction contained 12 bases not matched to a gene. This CDR3 comprises 15 residues. DNA of the CDR3: TGTGCCACGTTGCCGGGGACAGCCTTTAACTATGGCTACACCTTC. As protein: CATLPGTAFNYGYTF.

The chain has TRBV2 and TRBJ1-1, with TRBD1 matching over 7 bases. Looked up from germline, CDR1 is SNHLY and CDR2 is FYNNEI. The trim removed 10 bases at V and 6 bases at J, leaving 8 bases unmatched. The CDR3 spans 12 residues. CDR3 protein: CATGQVRSEAFF. The CDR3 DNA is TGTGCCACCGGACAGGTCAGGTCTGAAGCTTTCTTT.

The chain has TRBV7-2 and TRBJ1-6, with D possibly being TRBD1 (6 bases). Germline loops: CDR1 SGHTA, CDR2 FQGNSA. There are 14 residues in the CDR3. V gave up 1 base and J gave up 9 bases, with 10 bases separating them. Written as DNA, the CDR3 is TGTGCCAGCAGCTTAGGAGGAGGGGGTTCACCCCTCCACTTT. It translates to CASSLGGGGSPLHF.

The chain couples TRBV19 to TRBJ1-1, with 9 bases lining up with TRBD1. Germline values: CDR1 LNHDA, CDR2 SQIVND (reference sequence). The V gene end was trimmed by 1 base and the J gene end by 6 bases; junction bases not matched to a gene: 12. This CDR3 comprises 17 residues. The DNA of the CDR3 is TGTGCCAGTAGTATAGGGGTGGGGACAGGGAAGCTCTCTGAAGCTTTCTTT. This translates into CASSIGVGTGKLSEAFF.

V is TRBV25-1 and J is TRBJ1-1; D unclear. The CDR3 loop spans 14 amino acids. Deletions cut 3 bases from V and 0 bases from J, with 8 bases between. CDR1 and CDR2 from the germline V gene are MGHDK and SYGVNS. CDR3 DNA sequence: TGTGCCAGCAGTGATATAGGCATGAACACTGAAGCTTTCTTT. It codes for CASSDIGMNTEAFF.